This TCR beta chain was found in a study of blood T cell repertoires in COVID-19. The wider study: The analysed material was cDNA or gDNA that came from T cells, B-cell-depleted T cells, or PBMCs.

CDR1 is SGHDT and CDR2 is YYEEEE in the germline V gene. Trimming cost V 0 bases and J 8 bases, with 11 bases left between them. The CDR3 is 13 amino acids. Enrolment of Seattle patients took place during active infection, and they were followed longitudinally. Assay: immunoSEQ multiplex PCR; the TCRdb copy retains only in-frame clones and omits some. The sample includes fewer than 200,000 clones, around 83% of them seen just once. Sequenced input: peripheral blood. V is TRBV5-6 and J is TRBJ1-1, with D uncertain. The clonotype originates from a woman between 70 and 85 years old with COVID-19, enrolled during active disease. The CDR3 sequence: CASSLEPLREAFF. The CDR3 region has the DNA TGTGCCAGCAGCTTGGAACCTCTGCGGGAAGCTTTCTTT.